This T cell receptor beta chain was profiled in a study of cytomegalovirus exposure and HLA in healthy donors. The PCR ran on 60 Vbeta and 13 Jbeta primers. Libraries were prepared by immunoSEQ multiplex PCR; TCRdb keeps only in-frame clonotypes and omits some of them. The table lists about 84,000 clones, around 78% of them singletons. This cohort consisted of healthy bone marrow donors. Germline V gene lookup returns CDR1 MDHEN and CDR2 SYDVKM. Trimming removed 1 base at V and 1 base at J, with 4 bases between. This CDR3 has 13 residues. The gene calls are TRBV28 and TRBJ1-1; no clear D. The receptor's source is a male donor in good health and CMV-seropositive. Specimen: PBMCs. CDR3 nucleotide sequence: TGTGCCAGCAGTTTATTACAGAACACTGAAGCTTTCTTT. It specifies CASSLLQNTEAFF.